The text below deals with one TCR beta chain. No antigen is known for it. These data belong to a study of shared clonotypes between healthy human individuals. Study-level information: Each donor's CD4 naive and CD4 memory cells filled three plates apiece, CD8 naive two, and CD8 memory one. Study results and caveats: An expected dependence of interdonor clonotype sharing on sequencing depth was noted.

Germline CDR1 reads SGHDN; CDR2 reads FVKESK. This CDR3 is 15 amino acids long. Losses at the gene ends were 1 base for V and 5 bases for J; bases not matched to a gene: 4. Donors were healthy HIV-negative adults without recent acute infections or vaccinations. Repertoires were generated with immunoSEQ multiplex PCR, while TCRdb's copy carries only in-frame clones and drops some. The table has 1.4 million to 1.5 million clones, 96% seen once. This receptor was identified in a man aged 25-45 years in good health. The V and J genes are TRBV14 and TRBJ2-3, with 9 bases identical to TRBD2. Sequencing used naive CD4+ T cells sorted from blood. As for subset: CD45RA+ positively selected. The DNA of the CDR3 is TGTGCCAGCAGCCAAGGCGGGAGGGACCTAGATACGCAGTATTTT. As protein: CASSQGGRDLDTQYF.